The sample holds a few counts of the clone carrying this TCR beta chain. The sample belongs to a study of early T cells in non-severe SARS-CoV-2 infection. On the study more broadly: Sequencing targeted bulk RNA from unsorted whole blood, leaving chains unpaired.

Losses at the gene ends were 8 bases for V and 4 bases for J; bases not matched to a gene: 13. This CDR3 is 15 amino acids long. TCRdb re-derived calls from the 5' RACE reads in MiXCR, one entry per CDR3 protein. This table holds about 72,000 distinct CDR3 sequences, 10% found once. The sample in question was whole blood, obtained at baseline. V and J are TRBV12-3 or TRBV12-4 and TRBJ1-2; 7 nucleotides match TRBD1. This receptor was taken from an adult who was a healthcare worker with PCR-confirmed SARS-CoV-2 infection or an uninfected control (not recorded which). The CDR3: CASARDSSGGYGYTF. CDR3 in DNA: TGTGCCAGCGCGCGGGACTCCTCAGGGGGCTATGGCTACACCTTC.